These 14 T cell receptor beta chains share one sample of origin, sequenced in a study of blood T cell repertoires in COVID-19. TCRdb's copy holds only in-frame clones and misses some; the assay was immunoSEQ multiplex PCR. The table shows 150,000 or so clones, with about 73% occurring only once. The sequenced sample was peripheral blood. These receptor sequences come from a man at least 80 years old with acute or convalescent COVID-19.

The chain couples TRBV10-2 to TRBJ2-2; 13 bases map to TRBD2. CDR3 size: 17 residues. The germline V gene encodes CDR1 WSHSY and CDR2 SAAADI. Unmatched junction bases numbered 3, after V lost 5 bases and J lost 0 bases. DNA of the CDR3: TGCGCCAGCAGTATAACTAGCGGGGGGGCGAACACCGGGGAGCTGTTTTTT. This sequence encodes CASSITSGGANTGELFF.

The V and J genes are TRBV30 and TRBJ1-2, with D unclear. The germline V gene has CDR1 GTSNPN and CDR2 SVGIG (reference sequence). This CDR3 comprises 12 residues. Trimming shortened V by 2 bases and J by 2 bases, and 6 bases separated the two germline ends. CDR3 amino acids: CAWSYSNYGYTF. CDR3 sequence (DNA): TGTGCCTGGAGTTACAGCAACTATGGCTACACCTTC.

This CDR3 reads CASSPTSTTDIQYF. In nucleotides, the CDR3 is TGTGCCAGCAGCCCGACTAGCACCACTGACATTCAGTACTTC. This chain connects TRBV3-1 (or the pseudogene TRBV3-2) to TRBJ2-4; TRBD2 matches at 7 bases. J gave up 8 bases and V 4 bases, and 8 bases lay outside the gene matches. Germline V gene data show CDR1 as LGHDT and CDR2 as YNNKEL (reference sequence). The CDR3 extends over 14 amino acids.

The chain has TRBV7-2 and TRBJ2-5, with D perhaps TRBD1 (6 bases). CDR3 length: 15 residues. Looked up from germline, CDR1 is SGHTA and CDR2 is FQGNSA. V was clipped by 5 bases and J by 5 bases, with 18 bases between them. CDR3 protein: CASSEPMSGAETQYF. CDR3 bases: TGTGCCAGCAGCGAACCAATGTCAGGGGCCGAGACCCAGTACTTC.

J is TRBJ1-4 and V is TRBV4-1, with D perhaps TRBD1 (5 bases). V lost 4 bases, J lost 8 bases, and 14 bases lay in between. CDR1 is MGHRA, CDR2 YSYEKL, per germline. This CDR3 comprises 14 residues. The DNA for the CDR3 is TGCGCCAGCAGCCGCGGGGCGACGAGGGAAAAACTGTTTTTT. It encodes CASSRGATREKLFF.

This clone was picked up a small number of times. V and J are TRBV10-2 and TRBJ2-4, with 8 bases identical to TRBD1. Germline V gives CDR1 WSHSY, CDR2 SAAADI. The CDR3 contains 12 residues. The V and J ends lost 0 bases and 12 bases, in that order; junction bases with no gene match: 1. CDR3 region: CASSESQGAQYF. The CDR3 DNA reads TGCGCCAGCAGTGAGTCCCAGGGGGCTCAGTACTTC.

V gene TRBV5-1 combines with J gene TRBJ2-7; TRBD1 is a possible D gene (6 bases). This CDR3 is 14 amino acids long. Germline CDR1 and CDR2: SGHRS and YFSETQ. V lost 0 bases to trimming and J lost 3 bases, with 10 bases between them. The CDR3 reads CASSLAGRGYEQYV. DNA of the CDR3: TGCGCCAGCAGCTTGGCAGGCAGGGGCTACGAGCAGTACGTC.

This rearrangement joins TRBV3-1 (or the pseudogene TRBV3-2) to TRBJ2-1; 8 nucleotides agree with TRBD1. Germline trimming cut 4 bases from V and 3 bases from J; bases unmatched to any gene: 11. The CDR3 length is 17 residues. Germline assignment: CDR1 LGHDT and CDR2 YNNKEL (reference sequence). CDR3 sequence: CASSPHNQGAFYNEQFF. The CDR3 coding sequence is TGTGCCAGCAGCCCCCACAATCAGGGGGCCTTCTACAATGAGCAGTTCTTC.

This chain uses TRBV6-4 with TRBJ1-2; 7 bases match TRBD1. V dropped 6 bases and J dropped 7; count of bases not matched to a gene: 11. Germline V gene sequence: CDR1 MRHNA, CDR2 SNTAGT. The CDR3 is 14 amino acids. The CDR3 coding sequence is TGTGCCAGCAGGTCGGGACAGTTAGAAGGTGGCTACACCTTC. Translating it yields CASRSGQLEGGYTF.

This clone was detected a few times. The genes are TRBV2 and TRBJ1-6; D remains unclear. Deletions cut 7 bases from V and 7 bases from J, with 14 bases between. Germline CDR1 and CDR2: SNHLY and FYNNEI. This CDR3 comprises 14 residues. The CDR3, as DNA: TGTGCCAGCAATGCACTAGTTCCGAATTCACCCCTCCACTTT. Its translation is CASNALVPNSPLHF.

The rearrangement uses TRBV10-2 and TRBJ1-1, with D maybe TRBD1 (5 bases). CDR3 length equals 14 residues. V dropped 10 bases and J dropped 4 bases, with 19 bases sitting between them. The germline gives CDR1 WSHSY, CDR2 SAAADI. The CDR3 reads CATRASGVGTEAFF. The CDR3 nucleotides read TGCGCCACCAGGGCCTCGGGTGTCGGCACTGAAGCTTTCTTT.

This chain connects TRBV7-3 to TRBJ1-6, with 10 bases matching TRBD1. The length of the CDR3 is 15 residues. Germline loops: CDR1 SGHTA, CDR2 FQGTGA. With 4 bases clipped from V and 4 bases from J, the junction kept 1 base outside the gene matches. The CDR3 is CASSSGQGYNSPLHF. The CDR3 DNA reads TGTGCCAGCAGCTCGGGACAGGGGTATAATTCACCCCTCCACTTT.

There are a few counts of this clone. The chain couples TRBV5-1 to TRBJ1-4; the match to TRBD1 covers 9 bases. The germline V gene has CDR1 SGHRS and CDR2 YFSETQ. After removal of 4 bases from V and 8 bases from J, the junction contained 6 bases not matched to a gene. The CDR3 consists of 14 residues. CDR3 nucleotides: TGCGCCAGCAGCGGAGGGACAGGGAACGAAAAACTGTTTTTT. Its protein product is CASSGGTGNEKLFF.

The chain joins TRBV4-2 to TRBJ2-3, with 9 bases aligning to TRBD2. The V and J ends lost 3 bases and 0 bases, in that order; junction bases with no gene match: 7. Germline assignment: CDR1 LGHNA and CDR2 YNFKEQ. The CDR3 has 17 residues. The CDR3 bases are TGTGCCAGCAGCCACACCGATAGCGGGGGAAGCACAGATACGCAGTATTTT. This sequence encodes CASSHTDSGGSTDTQYF.